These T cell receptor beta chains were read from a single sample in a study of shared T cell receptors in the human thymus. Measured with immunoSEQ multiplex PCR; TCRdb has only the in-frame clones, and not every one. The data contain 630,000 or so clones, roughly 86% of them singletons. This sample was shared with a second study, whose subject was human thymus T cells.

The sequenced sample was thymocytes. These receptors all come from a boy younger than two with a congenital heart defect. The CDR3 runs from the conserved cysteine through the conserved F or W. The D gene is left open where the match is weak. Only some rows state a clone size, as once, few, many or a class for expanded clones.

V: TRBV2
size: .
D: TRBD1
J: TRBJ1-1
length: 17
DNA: TGTGCCAGCAGTGTTGGTCATCAGGGGGCAGATCCCTGTAGGGCTTTCTTT
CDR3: CASSVGHQGADPCRAFF

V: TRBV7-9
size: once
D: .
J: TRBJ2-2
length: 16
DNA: TGTGCCAGCAGTCCACCGGGTCCACCCCTCACCGGGGAGCTGTTTTTT
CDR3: CASSPPGPPLTGELFF

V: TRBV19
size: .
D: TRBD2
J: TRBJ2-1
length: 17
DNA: TGTGCCAGTAGTACTGTAACTAGCGGGGGGGAATACAATGAGCAGTTCTTC
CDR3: CASSTVTSGGEYNEQFF

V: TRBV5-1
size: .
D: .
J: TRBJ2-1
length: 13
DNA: TGCGCCAGCAGCTTGGTTTGGGAGGACGAGCAGTTCTTC
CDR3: CASSLVWEDEQFF

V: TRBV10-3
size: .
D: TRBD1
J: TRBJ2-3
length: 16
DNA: TGTGCCATCAGAGACCCGGGACAGGGGGCAACAGATACGCAGTATTTT
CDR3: CAIRDPGQGATDTQYF

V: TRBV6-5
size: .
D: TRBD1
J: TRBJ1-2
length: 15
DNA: TGTGCCAGCAGTTACCGGGACAGGAAGGACTATGGCTACACCTTC
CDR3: CASSYRDRKDYGYTF

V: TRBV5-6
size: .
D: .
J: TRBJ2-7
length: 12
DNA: TGTGCCAGCAGCTTGGGCAGGCACGAGCAGTACTTC
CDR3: CASSLGRHEQYF

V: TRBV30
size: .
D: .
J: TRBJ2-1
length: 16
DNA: TGTGCCTGGTCCCCTCTTAGGGGCAATCTCAGCAATGAGCAGTTCTTC
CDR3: CAWSPLRGNLSNEQFF

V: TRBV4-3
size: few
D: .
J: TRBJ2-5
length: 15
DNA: TGCGCCAGCAGCCAAGATCTGATAAGGGGGGAGACCCAGTACTTC
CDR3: CASSQDLIRGETQYF

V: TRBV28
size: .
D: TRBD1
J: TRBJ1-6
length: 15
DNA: TGTGCCAGCAGCCCCCTCGACAGGGAAAATTCACCCCTCCACTTT
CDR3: CASSPLDRENSPLHF

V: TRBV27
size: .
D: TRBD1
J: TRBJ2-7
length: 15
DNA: TGTGCCAGCAGTAGGACAGGGGACAAATCCTACGAGCAGTACTTC
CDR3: CASSRTGDKSYEQYF

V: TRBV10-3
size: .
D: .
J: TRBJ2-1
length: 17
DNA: TGTGCCATCAGCCCCCTGGGGGGAATACTCTCCTACAATGAGCAGTTCTTC
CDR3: CAISPLGGILSYNEQFF

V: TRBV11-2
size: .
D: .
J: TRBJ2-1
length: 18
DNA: TGTGCCAGCAGCTTGCGACTCCAACAGGTTCCCCATCTGAATGAGCAGTTCTTC
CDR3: CASSLRLQQVPHLNEQFF

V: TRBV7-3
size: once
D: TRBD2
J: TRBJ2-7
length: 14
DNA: TGTGCCAGCAGCTTACCGGGGGGTCCCTACGAGCAGTACTTC
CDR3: CASSLPGGPYEQYF

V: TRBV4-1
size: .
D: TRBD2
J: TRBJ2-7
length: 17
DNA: TGCGCCAGCAGCCAATCGCCTAGCGGGGGTCCGACCTACGAGCAGTACTTC
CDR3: CASSQSPSGGPTYEQYF

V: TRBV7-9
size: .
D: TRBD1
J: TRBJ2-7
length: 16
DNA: TGTGCCAGCAGCTTAGAGATCCGGGACAGGGCCTACGAGCAGTACTTC
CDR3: CASSLEIRDRAYEQYF

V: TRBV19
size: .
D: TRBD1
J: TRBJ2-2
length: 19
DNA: TGTGCCACCTCTAAAGGGGGACAGGACCCGGAGGGGAACACCGGGGAGCTGTTTTTT
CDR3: CATSKGGQDPEGNTGELFF

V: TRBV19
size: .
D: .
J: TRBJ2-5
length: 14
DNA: TGTGCCAGTAGTGCTCGGGGGGCGGGGGAGACCCAGTACTTC
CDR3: CASSARGAGETQYF

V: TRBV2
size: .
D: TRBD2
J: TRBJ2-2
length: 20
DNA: TGTGCCAGCAGTGTAGCCAAAGCCCGGACTAGCGGGGGTCGGACCGGGGAGCTGTTTTTT
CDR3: CASSVAKARTSGGRTGELFF

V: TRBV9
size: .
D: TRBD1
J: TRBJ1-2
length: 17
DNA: TGTGCCAGCAGCTCACCGGGACAGGGACGGGATAACTATGGCTACACCTTC
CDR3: CASSSPGQGRDNYGYTF

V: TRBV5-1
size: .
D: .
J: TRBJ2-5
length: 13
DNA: TGCGCCAGCAGCTTGGCGGCGGAAGAGACCCAGTACTTC
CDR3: CASSLAAEETQYF

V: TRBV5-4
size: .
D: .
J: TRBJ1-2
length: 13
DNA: TGTGCCAGCAGCGACACAGGGTTCTATGGCTACACCTTC
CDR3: CASSDTGFYGYTF

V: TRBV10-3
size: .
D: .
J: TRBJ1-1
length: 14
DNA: TGTGCCATCGCTATCGAGATGGGAGGCACTGAAGCTTTCTTT
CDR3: CAIAIEMGGTEAFF

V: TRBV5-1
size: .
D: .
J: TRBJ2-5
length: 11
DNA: TGCGCCAGCAGTGTAAAAGAGACCCAGTACTTC
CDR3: CASSVKETQYF

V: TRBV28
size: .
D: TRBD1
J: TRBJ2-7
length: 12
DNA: TGTGCCAGCAGTCTGACAGGGGGCGAGCAGTACTTC
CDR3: CASSLTGGEQYF

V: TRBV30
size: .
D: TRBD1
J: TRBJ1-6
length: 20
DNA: TGTGCCTGGAGGATTTTGACAGGGGCTGGGAGTAGCTCCTATAATTCCCCCCTCCACTTT
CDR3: CAWRILTGAGSSSYNSPLHF

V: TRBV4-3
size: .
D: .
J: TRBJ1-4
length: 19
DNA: TGCGCCAGCAGCCAAGACAGGTCCCCGTCCTCCCCCTTTAATGAAAAACTGTTTTTT
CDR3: CASSQDRSPSSPFNEKLFF

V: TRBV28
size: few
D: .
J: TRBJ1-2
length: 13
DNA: TGTGCCAGCAACCGGCAGGGCTTAGAAGGCTACACCTTC
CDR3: CASNRQGLEGYTF

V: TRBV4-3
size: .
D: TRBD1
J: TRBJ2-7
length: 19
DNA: TGCGCCAGCAGCCAAGATTGGTACCGGGACAGGGTAACCTCCTACGAGCAGTACTTC
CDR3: CASSQDWYRDRVTSYEQYF

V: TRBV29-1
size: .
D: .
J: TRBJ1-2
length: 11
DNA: TGCAGCGCCGCGGACATCGATGGCTACACCTTC
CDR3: CSAADIDGYTF

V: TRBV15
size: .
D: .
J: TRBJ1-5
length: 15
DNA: TGTGCCACCAGCATAAGAGACAGAGACGACGAGCCCCAGCATTTT
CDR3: CATSIRDRDDEPQHF

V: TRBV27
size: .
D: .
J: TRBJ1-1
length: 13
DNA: TGTGCCAGCAGTCGCAGGGTGGGCACTGAAGCTTTCTTT
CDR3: CASSRRVGTEAFF

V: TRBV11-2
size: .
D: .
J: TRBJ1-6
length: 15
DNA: TGTGCCAGCAGCTTGATGGGGCAGGTTAATTCCCCCCTCCACTTT
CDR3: CASSLMGQVNSPLHF

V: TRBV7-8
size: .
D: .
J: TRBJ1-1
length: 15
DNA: TGTGCCAGCAGCATCCGGACTGGCATGAACACTGAAGCTTTCTTT
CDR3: CASSIRTGMNTEAFF

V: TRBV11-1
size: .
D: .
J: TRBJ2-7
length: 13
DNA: TGTGCCAGCAGCTCCAGGGGACCCTACGAGCAGTACTTC
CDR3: CASSSRGPYEQYF

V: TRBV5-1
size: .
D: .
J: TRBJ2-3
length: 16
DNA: TGCGCCAGCAGCTCAACCCTGGGACTGGCCGATCATACGCAGTATTTT
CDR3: CASSSTLGLADHTQYF

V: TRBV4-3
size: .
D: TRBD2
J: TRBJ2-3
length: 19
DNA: TGCGCCAGCAGCCAAGCCCCAGCCAGTCGGGAGGGCCTCACAGATACGCAGTATTTT
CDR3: CASSQAPASREGLTDTQYF

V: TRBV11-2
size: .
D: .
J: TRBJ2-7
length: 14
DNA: TGTGCCAGCAGCTTAATTGAGTCCGTCTACGAGCAGTACTTC
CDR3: CASSLIESVYEQYF

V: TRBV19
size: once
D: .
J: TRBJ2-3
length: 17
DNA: TGTGCCAGTAGTATAGAGGGAGAGATATCTAGCACAGATACGCAGTATTTT
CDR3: CASSIEGEISSTDTQYF

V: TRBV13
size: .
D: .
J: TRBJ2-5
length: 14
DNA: TGTGCCAGCAGCTTAGTTTCCAGCGGAGAGACCCAGTACTTC
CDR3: CASSLVSSGETQYF

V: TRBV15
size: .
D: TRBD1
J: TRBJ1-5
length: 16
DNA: TGTGCCACCAGCGGTGGGGACAGGGGGAAGAATCAGCCCCAGCATTTT
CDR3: CATSGGDRGKNQPQHF

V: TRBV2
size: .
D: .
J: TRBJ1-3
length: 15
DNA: TGTGCCAGCAGTGGGACAGCGGGGAGGGGAAACACCATATATTTT
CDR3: CASSGTAGRGNTIYF

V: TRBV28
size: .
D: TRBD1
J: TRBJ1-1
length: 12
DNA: TGTGCCAGCAGTCTAAGGGACAGTGAAGCTTTCTTT
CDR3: CASSLRDSEAFF

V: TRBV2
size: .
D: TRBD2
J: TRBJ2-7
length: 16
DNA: TGTGCCAGCAGGGGACTAGCGGGAGGGCCAGGCTACGAGCAGTACTTC
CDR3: CASRGLAGGPGYEQYF

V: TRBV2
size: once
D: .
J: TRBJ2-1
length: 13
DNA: TGTGCCAGCAGTTTGGGACTCTACAATGAGCAGTTCTTC
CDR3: CASSLGLYNEQFF

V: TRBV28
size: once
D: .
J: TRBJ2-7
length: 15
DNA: TGTGCCAGCAGTTTCCCCGTGGCTAGCAAATCCGAGCAGTACTTC
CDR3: CASSFPVASKSEQYF

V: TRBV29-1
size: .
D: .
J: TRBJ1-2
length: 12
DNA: TGCAGCGTTGACCGGGACATTAAGGGCTACACCTTC
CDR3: CSVDRDIKGYTF

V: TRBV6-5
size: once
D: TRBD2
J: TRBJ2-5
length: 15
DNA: TGTGCCAGCAGTTACGGGACTAGCCTCCAAGAGACCCAGTACTTC
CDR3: CASSYGTSLQETQYF

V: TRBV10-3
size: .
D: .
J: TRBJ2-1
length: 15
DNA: TGTGCCATCAGAACAGGGCAAAGAGTGTACAATGAGCAGTTCTTC
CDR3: CAIRTGQRVYNEQFF

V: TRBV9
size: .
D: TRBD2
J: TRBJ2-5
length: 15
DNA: TGTGCCAGCAGCGTCGACGGGCGGGGGATGGAGACCCAGTACTTC
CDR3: CASSVDGRGMETQYF

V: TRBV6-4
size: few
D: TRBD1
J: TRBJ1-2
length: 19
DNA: TGTGCCAGCAGCGAAACGGGACAGGGGAGGGGTGGGAGTGGGTATGGCTACACCTTC
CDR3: CASSETGQGRGGSGYGYTF

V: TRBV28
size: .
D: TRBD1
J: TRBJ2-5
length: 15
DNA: TGTGCCAGCAGTGCCTCAAACAGGGGTATGAAGACCCAGTACTTC
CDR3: CASSASNRGMKTQYF

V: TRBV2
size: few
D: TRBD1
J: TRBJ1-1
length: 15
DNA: TGTGCCAGCATCTTCTCTCGGACAGGGAACACTGAAGCTTTCTTT
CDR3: CASIFSRTGNTEAFF

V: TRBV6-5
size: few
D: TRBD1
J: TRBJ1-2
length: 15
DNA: TGTGCCAGCAGTTACTGGCAGGGGGTCTACTATGGCTACACCTTC
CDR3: CASSYWQGVYYGYTF